This TCR beta chain was recorded in a study of cytomegalovirus exposure and HLA in healthy donors. About the study: Within an early data release were about 90 million unique TCRs drawn from HLA-typed donors.

Points from the study as a whole: CMV serostatus alone was available as immune exposure information.

Comments on this clone: Its specificity is not known.

Per germline, CDR1 MGHDK and CDR2 SYGVNS. The V end was cut by 2 bases, the J end by 2 bases, with 10 bases between. This CDR3 has 15 amino acids. The PCR used 60 Vbeta and 13 Jbeta primers. In the original processing: Among the unique TCR beta chains that a later analysis counted, about 81 million in all, 10 million to 14 million were shared. Clones were sequenced by immunoSEQ multiplex PCR, and TCRdb holds only the in-frame ones, with some missing. V, J and clone size reflect that table, while D and trimming were determined from the DNA. The data show about 98,000 clones, over 60% seen once. This sequence was found in a human donor in good health. The rearrangement links TRBV25-1 to TRBJ1-5, with D perhaps matching TRBD1 (5 bases). The sequenced sample was PBMCs. This CDR3 is CASSEMGGGNQPQHF. Here the CDR3 DNA reads TGTGCCAGCAGTGAAATGGGGGGAGGCAATCAGCCCCAGCATTTT.